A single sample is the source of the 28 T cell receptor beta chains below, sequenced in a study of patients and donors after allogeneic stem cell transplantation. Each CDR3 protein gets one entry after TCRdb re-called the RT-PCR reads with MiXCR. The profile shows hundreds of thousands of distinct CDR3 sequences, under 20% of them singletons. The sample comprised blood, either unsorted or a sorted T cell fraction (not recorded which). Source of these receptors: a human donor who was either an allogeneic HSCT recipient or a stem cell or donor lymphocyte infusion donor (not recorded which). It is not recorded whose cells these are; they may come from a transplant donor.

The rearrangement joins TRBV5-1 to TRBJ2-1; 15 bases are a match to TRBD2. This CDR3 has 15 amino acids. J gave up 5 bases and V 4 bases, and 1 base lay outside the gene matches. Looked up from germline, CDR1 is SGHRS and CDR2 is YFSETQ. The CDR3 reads CASSRTSGRDNEQFF. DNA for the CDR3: TGCGCCAGCAGCCGGACTAGCGGGAGGGACAATGAGCAGTTCTTC.

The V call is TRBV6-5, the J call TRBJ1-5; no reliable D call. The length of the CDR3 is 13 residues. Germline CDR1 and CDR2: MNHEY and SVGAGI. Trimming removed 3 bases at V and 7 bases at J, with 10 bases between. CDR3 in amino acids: CASSYGGKQPQHF. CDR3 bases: TGTGCCAGCAGTTATGGTGGGAAACAGCCCCAGCATTTT.

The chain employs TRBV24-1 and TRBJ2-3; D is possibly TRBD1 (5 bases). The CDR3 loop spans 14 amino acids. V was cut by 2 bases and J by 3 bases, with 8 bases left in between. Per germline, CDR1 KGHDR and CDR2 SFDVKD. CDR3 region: CATSDSQGTDTQYF. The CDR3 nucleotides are TGTGCCACCAGTGATTCCCAGGGAACAGATACGCAGTATTTT.

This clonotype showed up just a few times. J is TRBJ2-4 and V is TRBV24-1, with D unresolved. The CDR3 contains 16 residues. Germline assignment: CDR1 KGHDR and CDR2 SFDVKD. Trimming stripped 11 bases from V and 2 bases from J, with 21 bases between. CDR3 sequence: CAIQPGLDGTKNIQYF. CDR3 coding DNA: TGTGCCATCCAACCGGGCCTAGATGGAACCAAAAACATTCAGTACTTC.

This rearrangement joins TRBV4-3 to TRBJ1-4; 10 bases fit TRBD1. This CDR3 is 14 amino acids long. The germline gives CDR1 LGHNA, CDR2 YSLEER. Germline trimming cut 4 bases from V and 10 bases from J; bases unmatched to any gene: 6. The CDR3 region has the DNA TGCGCCAGCAGCCCAGGGACAGGGGACGGAAAACTGTTTTTT. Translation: CASSPGTGDGKLFF.

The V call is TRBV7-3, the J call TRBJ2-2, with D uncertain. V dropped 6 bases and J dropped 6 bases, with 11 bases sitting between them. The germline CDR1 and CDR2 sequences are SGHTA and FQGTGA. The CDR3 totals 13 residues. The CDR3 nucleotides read TGTGCCAGCAGTCACGTGGTCTCCGGGGAGCTGTTTTTT. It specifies CASSHVVSGELFF.

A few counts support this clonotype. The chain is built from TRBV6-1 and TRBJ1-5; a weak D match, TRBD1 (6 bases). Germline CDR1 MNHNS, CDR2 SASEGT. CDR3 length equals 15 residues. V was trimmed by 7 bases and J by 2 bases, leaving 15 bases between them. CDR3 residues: CASNFKGGGNQPQHF. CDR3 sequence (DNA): TGTGCCAGCAATTTTAAAGGGGGGGGCAATCAGCCCCAGCATTTT.

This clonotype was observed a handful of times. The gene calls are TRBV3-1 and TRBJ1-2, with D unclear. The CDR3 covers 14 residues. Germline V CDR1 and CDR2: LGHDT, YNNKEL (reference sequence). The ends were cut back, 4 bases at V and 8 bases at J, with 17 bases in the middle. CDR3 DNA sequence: TGTGCCAGCAGCCGAGCTCAGACATCGGAGGGCTACACCTTC. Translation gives CASSRAQTSEGYTF.

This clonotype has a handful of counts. The CDR3, as DNA: TGCGCCAGCAGCTTGGGCGGGAGCCTCTACGAGCAGTACTTC. It is translated as CASSLGGSLYEQYF. The genes are TRBV5-1 and TRBJ2-7, with 7 bases fitting TRBD2. Germline CDR1 SGHRS, CDR2 YFSETQ. The CDR3 runs 14 residues. J gave up 3 bases and V 0 bases, and 3 bases lay outside the gene matches. Based on the CDR3 plus reference TRBV5-1 and TRBJ2-7, the full variable domain is KAGVTQTPRYLIKTRGQQVTLSCSPISGHRSVSWYQQTPGQGLQFLFEYFSETQRNKGNFPGRFSGRQFSNSRSEMNVSTLELGDSALYLCASSLGGSLYEQYFGPGTRLTVT.

CDR3 region: CASSLEGSPTAYGYTF. The CDR3 DNA reads TGTGCCAGCAGCCTTGAGGGTAGCCCCACTGCCTATGGCTACACCTTC. The rearrangement joins TRBV7-3 to TRBJ1-2; D uncertain. The germline V gene has CDR1 SGHTA and CDR2 FQGTGA. V was cut by 5 bases and J by 4 bases, with 20 bases left in between. CDR3 length equals 16 residues.

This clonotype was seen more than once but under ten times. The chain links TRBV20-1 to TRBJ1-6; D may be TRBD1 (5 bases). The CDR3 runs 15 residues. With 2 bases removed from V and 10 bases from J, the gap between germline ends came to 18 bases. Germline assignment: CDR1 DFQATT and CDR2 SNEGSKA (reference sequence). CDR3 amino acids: CSARRDTGSLSPLHF. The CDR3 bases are TGCAGTGCTAGAAGGGATACAGGAAGCTTGTCACCCCTCCACTTT.

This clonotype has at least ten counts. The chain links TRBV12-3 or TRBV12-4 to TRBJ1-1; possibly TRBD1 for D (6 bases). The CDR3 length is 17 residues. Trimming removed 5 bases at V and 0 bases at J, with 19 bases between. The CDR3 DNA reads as TGTGCCAGCAGTGCCAGCCGGGACAAGAAAATGAACACTGAAGCTTTCTTT. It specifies CASSASRDKKMNTEAFF.

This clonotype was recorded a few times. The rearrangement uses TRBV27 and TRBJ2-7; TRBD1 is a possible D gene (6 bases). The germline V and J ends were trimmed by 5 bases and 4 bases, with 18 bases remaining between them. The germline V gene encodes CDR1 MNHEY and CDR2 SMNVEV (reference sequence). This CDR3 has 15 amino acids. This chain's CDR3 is CASSATGKGSYEQYF. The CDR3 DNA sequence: TGTGCCAGCAGTGCTACAGGGAAAGGGTCTTACGAGCAGTACTTC.

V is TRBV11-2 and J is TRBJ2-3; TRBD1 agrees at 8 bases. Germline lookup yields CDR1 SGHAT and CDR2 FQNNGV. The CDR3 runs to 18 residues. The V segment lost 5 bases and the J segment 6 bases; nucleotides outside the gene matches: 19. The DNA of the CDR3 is TGTGCCAGCAGCACCTCCCGACAGGGGCGTGTTTTCGCGGATACGCAGTATTTT. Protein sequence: CASSTSRQGRVFADTQYF.

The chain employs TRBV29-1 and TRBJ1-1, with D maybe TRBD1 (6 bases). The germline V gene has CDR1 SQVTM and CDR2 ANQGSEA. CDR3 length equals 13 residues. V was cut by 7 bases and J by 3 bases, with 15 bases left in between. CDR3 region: CSAGGGADTEAFF. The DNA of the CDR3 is TGCAGCGCTGGGGGGGGGGCAGACACTGAAGCTTTCTTT.

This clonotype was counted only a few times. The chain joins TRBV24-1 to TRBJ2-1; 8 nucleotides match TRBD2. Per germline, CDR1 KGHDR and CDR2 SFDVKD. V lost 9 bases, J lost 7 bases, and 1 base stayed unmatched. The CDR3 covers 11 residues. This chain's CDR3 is CATQRENEQFF. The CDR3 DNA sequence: TGTGCCACCCAGCGGGAGAATGAGCAGTTCTTC.

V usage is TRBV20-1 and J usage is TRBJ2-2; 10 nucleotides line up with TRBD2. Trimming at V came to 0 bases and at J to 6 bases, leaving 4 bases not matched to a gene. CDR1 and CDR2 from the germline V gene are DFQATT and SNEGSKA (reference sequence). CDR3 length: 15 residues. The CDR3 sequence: CSARDPSGGAGELFF. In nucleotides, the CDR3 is TGCAGTGCTAGAGATCCCAGCGGGGGGGCCGGGGAGCTGTTTTTT.

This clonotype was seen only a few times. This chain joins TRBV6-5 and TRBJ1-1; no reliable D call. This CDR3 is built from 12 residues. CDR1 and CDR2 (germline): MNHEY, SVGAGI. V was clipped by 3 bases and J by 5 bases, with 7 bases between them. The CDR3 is CASSYGPTEAFF. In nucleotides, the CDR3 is TGTGCCAGCAGTTATGGGCCTACTGAAGCTTTCTTT.

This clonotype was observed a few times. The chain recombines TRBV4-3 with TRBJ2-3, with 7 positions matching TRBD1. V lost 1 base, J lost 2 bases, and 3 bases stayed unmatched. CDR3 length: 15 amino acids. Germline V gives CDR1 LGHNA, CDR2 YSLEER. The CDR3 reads CASSQGDSNTDTQYF. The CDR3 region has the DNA TGCGCCAGCAGCCAAGGGGACAGCAACACAGATACGCAGTATTTT.

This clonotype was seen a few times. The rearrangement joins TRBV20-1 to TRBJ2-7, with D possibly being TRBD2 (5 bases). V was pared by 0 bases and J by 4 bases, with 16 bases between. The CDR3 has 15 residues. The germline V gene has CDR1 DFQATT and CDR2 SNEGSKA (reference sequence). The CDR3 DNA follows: TGCAGTGCTAGAGAAACTAGGGCACAGCCATACGAGCAGTACTTC. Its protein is CSARETRAQPYEQYF.

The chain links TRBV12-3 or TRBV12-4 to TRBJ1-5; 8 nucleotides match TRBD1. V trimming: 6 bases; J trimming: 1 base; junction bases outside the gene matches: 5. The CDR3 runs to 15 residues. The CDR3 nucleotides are TGTGCCAGCAGCCCAGGGGGCCCGAGCAATCAGCCCCAGCATTTT. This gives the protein CASSPGGPSNQPQHF.

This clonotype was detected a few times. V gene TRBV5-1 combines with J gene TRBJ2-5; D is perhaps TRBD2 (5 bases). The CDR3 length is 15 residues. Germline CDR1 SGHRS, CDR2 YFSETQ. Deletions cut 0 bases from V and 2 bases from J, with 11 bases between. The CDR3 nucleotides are TGCGCCAGCAGCTTGGCCGGTCAGCGGCAAGAGACCCAGTACTTC. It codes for CASSLAGQRQETQYF.

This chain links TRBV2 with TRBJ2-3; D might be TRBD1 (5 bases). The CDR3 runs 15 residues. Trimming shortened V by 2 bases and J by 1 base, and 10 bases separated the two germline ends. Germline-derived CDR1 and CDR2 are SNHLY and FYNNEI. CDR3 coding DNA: TGTGCCAGCAGTGAATGGGCAGGGCGCACAGATACGCAGTATTTT. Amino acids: CASSEWAGRTDTQYF.

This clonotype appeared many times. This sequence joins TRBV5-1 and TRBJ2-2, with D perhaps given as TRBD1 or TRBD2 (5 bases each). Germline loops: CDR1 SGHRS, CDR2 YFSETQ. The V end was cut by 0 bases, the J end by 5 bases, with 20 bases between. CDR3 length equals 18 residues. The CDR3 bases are TGCGCCAGCAGCTTGGCCGCCGGGACCCCTCGAGGGACCGGGGAGCTGTTTTTT. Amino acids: CASSLAAGTPRGTGELFF.

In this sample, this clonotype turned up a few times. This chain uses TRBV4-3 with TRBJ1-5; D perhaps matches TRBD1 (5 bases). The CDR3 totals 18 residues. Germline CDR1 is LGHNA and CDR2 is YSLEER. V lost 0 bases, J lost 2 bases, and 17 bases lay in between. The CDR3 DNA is TGCGCCAGCAGCCAAGATCTAAAGGGGAGGATCGGCAATCAGCCCCAGCATTTT. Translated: CASSQDLKGRIGNQPQHF.

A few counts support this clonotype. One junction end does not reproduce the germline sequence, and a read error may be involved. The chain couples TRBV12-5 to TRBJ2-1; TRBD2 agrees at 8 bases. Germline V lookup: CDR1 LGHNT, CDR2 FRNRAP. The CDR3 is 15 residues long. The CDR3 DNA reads TGTGCTAGTGGTTTGGTCGGGGGGGGCTACGATGAGCAGTTCTTC. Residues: CASGLVGGGYDEQFF.

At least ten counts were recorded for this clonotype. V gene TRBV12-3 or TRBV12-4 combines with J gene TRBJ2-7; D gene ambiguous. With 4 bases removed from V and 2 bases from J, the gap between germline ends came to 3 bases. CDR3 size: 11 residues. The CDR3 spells CASSSPYEQYF. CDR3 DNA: TGTGCCAGCAGTTCCCCCTACGAGCAGTACTTC.

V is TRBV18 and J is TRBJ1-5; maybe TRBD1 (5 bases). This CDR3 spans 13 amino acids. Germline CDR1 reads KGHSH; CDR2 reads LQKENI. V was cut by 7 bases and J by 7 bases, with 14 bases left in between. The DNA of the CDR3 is TGTGCCAGCTGGCAGGGTGGGGAACAGCCCCAGCATTTT. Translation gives CASWQGGEQPQHF.